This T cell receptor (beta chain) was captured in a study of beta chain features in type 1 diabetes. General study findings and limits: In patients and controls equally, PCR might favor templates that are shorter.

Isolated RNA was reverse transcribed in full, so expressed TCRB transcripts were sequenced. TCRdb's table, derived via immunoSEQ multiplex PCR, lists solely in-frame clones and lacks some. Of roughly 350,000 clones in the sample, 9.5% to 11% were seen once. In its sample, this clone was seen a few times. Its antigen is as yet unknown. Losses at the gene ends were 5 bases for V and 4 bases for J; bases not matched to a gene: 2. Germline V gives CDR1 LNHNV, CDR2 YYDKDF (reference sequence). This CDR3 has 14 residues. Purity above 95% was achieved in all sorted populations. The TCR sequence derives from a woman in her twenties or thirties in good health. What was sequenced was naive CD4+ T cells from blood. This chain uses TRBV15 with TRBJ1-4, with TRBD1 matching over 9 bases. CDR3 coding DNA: TGTGCCACCAGCCGGACAGGGGTTAATGAAAAACTGTTTTTT. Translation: CATSRTGVNEKLFF.